These T cell receptor beta chains were read from a single sample in a study of cytomegalovirus exposure and HLA in healthy donors. The data were produced by immunoSEQ multiplex PCR, yet TCRdb's version contains in-frame clones alone and is incomplete. The data show roughly 120,000 clones, around 10% seen once. Sequenced: PBMCs. The receptors were gathered from a man aged 25-45 years in good health and CMV-seronegative. The CDR3 runs from the conserved cysteine through the conserved F or W. Each record gives: V gene, D gene, CDR3 protein. D genes are given only for firm matches.

V gene: TRBV27; D gene: .; CDR3 protein: CASSLGLGGRGEKLFF
V gene: TRBV30; D gene: TRBD1; CDR3 protein: CACRDRGDYEQYF
V gene: TRBV11-2; D gene: .; CDR3 protein: CASSGRDNAYF
V gene: TRBV5-1; D gene: .; CDR3 protein: CASSLDPEVHEQYF
V gene: TRBV5-1; D gene: TRBD1; CDR3 protein: CASSLAGQGMNTEAFF
V gene: TRBV2; D gene: .; CDR3 protein: CASSELEDTQYF
V gene: TRBV6-1; D gene: TRBD2; CDR3 protein: CASSERERERQYF
V gene: TRBV4-3; D gene: TRBD1; CDR3 protein: CASSQGTGQETQYF
V gene: TRBV7-8; D gene: TRBD2; CDR3 protein: CASSFRAGGSSYNEQFF
V gene: TRBV6-1; D gene: TRBD1; CDR3 protein: CASNLGQGGDEQFF
V gene: TRBV28; D gene: .; CDR3 protein: CASSFSSWEKLFF
V gene: TRBV19; D gene: TRBD2; CDR3 protein: CASRGLAGKVAGELFF
V gene: TRBV30; D gene: .; CDR3 protein: CAWSSTHYTQYF
V gene: TRBV2; D gene: TRBD1; CDR3 protein: CASSPGQARDTIYF
V gene: TRBV6-5; D gene: TRBD1; CDR3 protein: CASSLTGRANYGYTF
V gene: TRBV6-1; D gene: .; CDR3 protein: CARRAPASYEQYF
V gene: TRBV7-9; D gene: .; CDR3 protein: CASSPDSSYEQYF
V gene: TRBV2; D gene: .; CDR3 protein: CASSVTVREAFF
V gene: TRBV5-1; D gene: TRBD2; CDR3 protein: CASSFSGLSSYNEQFF
V gene: TRBV10-3; D gene: TRBD1; CDR3 protein: CAISESGRGWGQGRTYNEQFF
V gene: TRBV5-1; D gene: TRBD1; CDR3 protein: CASSFILEGQGIYEQYF
V gene: TRBV4-1; D gene: .; CDR3 protein: CASSQDRGLDYGYTF
V gene: TRBV28; D gene: TRBD1; CDR3 protein: CASSFPQQGWQYF
V gene: TRBV5-1; D gene: .; CDR3 protein: CASSLDTLNTEAFF
V gene: TRBV6-5; D gene: .; CDR3 protein: CASSYSGTPPYEQYF
V gene: TRBV5-6; D gene: .; CDR3 protein: CASRQTGTAGNTIYF
V gene: TRBV5-1; D gene: TRBD1; CDR3 protein: CASSERQGIYEKLFF
V gene: TRBV7-9; D gene: TRBD1; CDR3 protein: CASRGQGGEDTIYF
V gene: TRBV4-3; D gene: TRBD2; CDR3 protein: CASSQVTSGGARTGELFF
V gene: TRBV9; D gene: .; CDR3 protein: CASSPRNTGELFF